This T cell receptor beta chain is drawn from a study of PD-L1 blockade in urothelial cancer. This clone was seen only a few times. Spiking of synthetic TCR analog templates was performed in each PCR. Produced via immunoSEQ multiplex PCR; TCRdb's table is partial and in-frame only. The repertoire holds about 48,000 clones, with approximately 83% as singletons. The CDR3 runs 14 residues. The V end was cut by 1 base, the J end by 3 bases, with 10 bases between. Germline assignment: CDR1 SGHRS and CDR2 YFSETQ. Documented time point: peripheral blood 6 weeks after treatment start. The receptor was derived from a man aged 55 to 70 with urothelial cancer. J is TRBJ1-2 and V is TRBV5-1; tentatively, D is TRBD1 (6 bases). Material: PBMCs, obtained around atezolizumab (anti-PD-L1) treatment. This chain's CDR3 is CASSLTGIDYGYTF. In nucleotides, the CDR3 is TGCGCCAGCAGCTTGACAGGGATTGACTATGGCTACACCTTC.